This TCR beta chain was observed in a study of identical twins. Study-level points and caveats: Model-predicted out-of-frame TCR alpha sharing fell below observed values in monozygotic twins.

Looked up from germline, CDR1 is ENHRY and CDR2 is SYGVKD. V lost 5 bases and J 11 bases, leaving 21 bases between the germline ends. There are 14 residues in the CDR3. In TCRdb, the 5' RACE reads were re-called with MiXCR into one record per CDR3 protein. The sample includes 470,000 or so distinct CDR3 sequences, 20% to 25% of them seen just once. A word on this clonotype: Its target is unknown.

These data also formed part of another study, on T cells expressing NK-cell markers. That study reports: Dominant NKG2C+ clonotypes made up about 1.0-7.0% of CD8+ T cells in over five donors.

The sequenced material came from CD4+ T cells sorted from blood. The rearrangement uses TRBV10-3 and TRBJ1-2; D gene ambiguous. This TCR derives from a woman aged 18 to 35 in good health. The CDR3 nucleotides read TGTGCCATCAGTCCTCAAGGAGTTCACTACGGTTACACCTTC. Protein: CAISPQGVHYGYTF.